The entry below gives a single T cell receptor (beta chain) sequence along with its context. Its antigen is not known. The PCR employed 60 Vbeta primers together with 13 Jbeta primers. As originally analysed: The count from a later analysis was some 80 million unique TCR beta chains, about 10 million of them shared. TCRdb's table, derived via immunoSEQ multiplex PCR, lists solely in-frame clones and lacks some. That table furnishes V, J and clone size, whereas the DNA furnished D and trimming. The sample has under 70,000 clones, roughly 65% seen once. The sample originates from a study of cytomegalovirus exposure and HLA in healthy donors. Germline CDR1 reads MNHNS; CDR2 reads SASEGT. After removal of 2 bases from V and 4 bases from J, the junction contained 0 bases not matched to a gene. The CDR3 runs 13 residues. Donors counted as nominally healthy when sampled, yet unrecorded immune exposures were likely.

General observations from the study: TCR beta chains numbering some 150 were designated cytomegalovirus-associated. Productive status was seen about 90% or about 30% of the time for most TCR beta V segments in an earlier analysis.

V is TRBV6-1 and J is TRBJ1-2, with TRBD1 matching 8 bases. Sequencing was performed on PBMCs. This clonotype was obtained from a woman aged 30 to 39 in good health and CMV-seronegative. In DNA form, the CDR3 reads TGTGCCAGCAGTGAAACAGGGGGCTATGGCTACACCTTC. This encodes CASSETGGYGYTF.